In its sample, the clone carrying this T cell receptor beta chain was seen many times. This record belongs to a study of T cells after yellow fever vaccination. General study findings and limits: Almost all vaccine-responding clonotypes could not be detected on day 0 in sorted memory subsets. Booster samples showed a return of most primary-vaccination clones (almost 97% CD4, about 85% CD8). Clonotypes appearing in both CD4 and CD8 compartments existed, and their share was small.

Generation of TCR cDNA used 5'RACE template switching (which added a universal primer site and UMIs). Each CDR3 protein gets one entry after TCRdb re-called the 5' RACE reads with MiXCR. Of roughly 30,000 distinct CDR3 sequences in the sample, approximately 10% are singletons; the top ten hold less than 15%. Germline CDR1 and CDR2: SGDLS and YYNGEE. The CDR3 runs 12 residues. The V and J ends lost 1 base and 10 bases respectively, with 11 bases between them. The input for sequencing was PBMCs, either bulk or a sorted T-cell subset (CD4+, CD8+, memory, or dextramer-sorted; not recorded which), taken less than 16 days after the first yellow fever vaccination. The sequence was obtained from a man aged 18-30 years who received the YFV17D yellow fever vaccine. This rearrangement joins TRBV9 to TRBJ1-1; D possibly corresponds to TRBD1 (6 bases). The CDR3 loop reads CASSVSGERAFF. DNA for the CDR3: TGTGCCAGCAGCGTATCAGGGGAAAGAGCTTTCTTT.